Here is one T cell receptor beta chain with its context. The antigen is undetermined. Samples of marrow taken after transplant originated at the posterior iliac crest or some other site. This specimen comes from a study of graft-versus-host responses after intestinal transplantation. At the level of the study: The study gave all recipients anti-thymocyte globulin induction, then tacrolimus and steroids for 2 to 3 years.

General study points: The highest levels of circulating GvH clones went along with early declines in HvG clones after transplant. The marrow of recipients harbored GvH clones, and ileum or blood showed some of them first.

Sequencing used immunoSEQ multiplex PCR; TCRdb keeps in-frame clones, though not all of them. The sample shows approximately 14,000 clones, about 89% of them seen only once. With 3 bases clipped from V and 1 base from J, the junction kept 2 bases outside the gene matches. CDR3 length: 15 amino acids. The germline V gene has CDR1 SGHRS and CDR2 YFSETQ. The clonotype was recovered from a human patient who received an intestinal transplant, so some T cells may come from the graft donor. Specimen: bone marrow, collected nearly 130 days after intestinal transplantation. The chain joins TRBV5-1 to TRBJ2-7, with 12 bases matching TRBD1. The CDR3 DNA follows: TGCGCCAGCAGCTGGGACAGGGGGCCTTCCTACGAGCAGTACTTC. This sequence encodes CASSWDRGPSYEQYF.